The 12 T cell receptor beta chains reported below all come from one sample, sequenced in a study of blood T cells in healthy people across ages. A sample-barcoded 5' primer and a J-beta primer mix were used in a second PCR of roughly 7 to 11 cycles. One entry per CDR3 protein, called by TCRdb with MiXCR from the 5' RACE reads. Among fewer than 2,000,000 distinct CDR3 sequences listed, about two fifths were seen once. Material for sequencing was blood. All receptors come from a human donor in good health.

This clonotype was seen only a few times. This chain uses TRBV29-1 with TRBJ1-2, with a weak D call TRBD1 (5 bases). The CDR3 runs 11 residues. With 2 bases removed from V and 7 bases from J, the gap between germline ends came to 8 bases. CDR1 and CDR2 from the germline V gene are SQVTM and ANQGSEA. The CDR3 sequence is CSVEQGSGYTF. Written as DNA, the CDR3 is TGCAGCGTTGAACAGGGTTCTGGCTACACCTTC.

The CDR3 DNA is TGTGCCAGCAGCTTTTCTATCAGGGAGACCCAGTACTTC. This sequence encodes CASSFSIRETQYF. V gene TRBV7-2 combines with J gene TRBJ2-5; no clear D gene. This CDR3 is built from 13 residues. Trimming removed 3 bases from V and 5 bases from J, with 10 bases in between. Germline V gives CDR1 SGHTA, CDR2 FQGNSA.

The rearrangement links TRBV13 to TRBJ2-1; maybe TRBD2 (6 bases). With the DNA end fitting TRBJ2-7 better, the J assignment may be wrong. There are 15 residues in the CDR3. CDR1 is PRHDT and CDR2 is FYEKMQ in the germline V gene (reference sequence). The chain's CDR3 is CASSLERASYNEQYF. The CDR3 DNA follows: TGTGCCAGCAGCTTAGAGCGGGCCTCCTACAATGAGCAGTACTTC.

The table lists this clonotype with a few counts. The rearrangement uses TRBV6-6 and TRBJ1-2; possibly TRBD1 for D (5 bases). CDR1 and CDR2 (germline): MNHNY, SVGAGI (reference sequence). V was clipped by 6 bases and J by 5 bases, with 19 bases between them. The CDR3 has 15 residues. As DNA, the CDR3 is TGTGCCAGCAGGATGATGGGAGGGGTGCGGTATGGCTACACCTTC. Translating it yields CASRMMGGVRYGYTF.

For the CDR3, the DNA is TGTGCCAGCAGCTTCCGTTCTCGGACGGATGAAGCTTTCTTT. Translation gives CASSFRSRTDEAFF. The gene calls are TRBV7-2 and TRBJ1-1; no firm D call. CDR3 length: 14 residues. The V gene lost 3 bases and the J gene lost 7 bases, with 15 bases spanning the gap. Germline V gene data show CDR1 as SGHTA and CDR2 as FQGNSA.

The V call is TRBV5-1, the J call TRBJ2-5; 8 bases map to TRBD1. CDR1 and CDR2 from the germline V gene are SGHRS and YFSETQ. The V and J ends lost 0 bases and 5 bases, in that order; junction bases with no gene match: 12. CDR3 length: 17 amino acids. CDR3 amino acids: CASSLGGQGLVVETQYF. The CDR3 DNA sequence: TGCGCCAGCAGCTTGGGAGGACAGGGTCTTGTTGTGGAGACCCAGTACTTC.

The CDR3 DNA sequence: TGTGCCATCAGGGAGGTACAGGGGGATGGCTACACCTTC. Amino acids: CAIREVQGDGYTF. The chain employs TRBV10-3 and TRBJ1-2; 8 bases are shared with TRBD1. CDR3 length equals 13 residues. V lost 6 bases to trimming and J lost 6 bases; unmatched junction nucleotides: 6. CDR1 is ENHRY and CDR2 is SYGVKD in the germline V gene.

The chain couples TRBV2 to TRBJ2-4, with 7 bases identical to TRBD1. The assigned J gene may be wrong: the sequence end matches TRBJ2-5 better. The CDR3 sequence is 16 residues long. Germline V gene sequence: CDR1 SNHLY, CDR2 FYNNEI. This chain's CDR3 is CASSSRQGGLGETQYF. The CDR3 DNA reads as TGTGCCAGCAGCTCCCGACAGGGTGGGTTAGGAGAGACCCAGTACTTC.

The CDR3 nucleotides read TGTGCCAGCAGTCCTATTCCGGGACTTCACCAAGAGACCCAGTACTTC. Its translation: CASSPIPGLHQETQYF. The chain is built from TRBV28 and TRBJ2-5, with D perhaps matching TRBD2 (6 bases). The V gene lost 5 bases and the J gene lost 0 bases, with 16 bases spanning the gap. The CDR3 sequence is 16 residues long. Germline values: CDR1 MDHEN, CDR2 SYDVKM.

This clonotype was picked up a small number of times. The DNA of the CDR3 is TGCAGTGCTGGCCCCGGGGGGGACACTGAAGCTTTCTTT. Protein sequence: CSAGPGGDTEAFF. The genes are TRBV20-1 and TRBJ1-1; the D gene is possibly TRBD1 (5 bases). V was trimmed by 5 bases and J by 3 bases, leaving 13 bases between them. Germline CDR1 DFQATT, CDR2 SNEGSKA (reference sequence). The CDR3 runs to 13 residues.

This chain joins TRBV7-2 and TRBJ2-3; TRBD2 might be the D (6 bases). The CDR3 consists of 15 residues. Germline CDR1 is SGHTA and CDR2 is FQGNSA. V dropped 5 bases and J dropped 2 bases, with 14 bases sitting between them. Written as DNA, the CDR3 is TGTGCCAGCAGCCTCGCGGGACCATACACAGATACGCAGTATTTT. Protein: CASSLAGPYTDTQYF.

A few counts support this clonotype. The chain combines TRBV3-1 with TRBJ2-5, with no clear D. Germline V gives CDR1 LGHDT, CDR2 YNNKEL (reference sequence). V was shortened by 4 bases and J by 7 bases, with 13 bases between the two germline ends. The CDR3 is 13 residues long. The CDR3 DNA sequence: TGTGCCAGCAGCCGAGCACGGGTAGGGACCCAGTACTTC. Translation gives CASSRARVGTQYF.